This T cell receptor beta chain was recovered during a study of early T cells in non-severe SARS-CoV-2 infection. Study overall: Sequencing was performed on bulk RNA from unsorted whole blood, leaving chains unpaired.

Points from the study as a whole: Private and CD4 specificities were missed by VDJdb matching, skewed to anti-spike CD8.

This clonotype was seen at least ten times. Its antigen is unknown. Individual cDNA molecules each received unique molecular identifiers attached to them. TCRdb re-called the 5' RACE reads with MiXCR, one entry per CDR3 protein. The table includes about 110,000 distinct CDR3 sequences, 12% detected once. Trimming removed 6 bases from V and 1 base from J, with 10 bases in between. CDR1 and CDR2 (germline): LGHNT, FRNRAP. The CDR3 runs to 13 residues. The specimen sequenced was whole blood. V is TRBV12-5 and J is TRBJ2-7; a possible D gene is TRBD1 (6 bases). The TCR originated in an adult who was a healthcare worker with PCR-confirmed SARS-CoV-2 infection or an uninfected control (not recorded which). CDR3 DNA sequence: TGTGCTAGTGGCACAGGACAGTCCTACGAGCAGTACTTC. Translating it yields CASGTGQSYEQYF.